These T cell receptor beta chains were read from a single sample in a study of cytomegalovirus exposure and HLA in healthy donors. TCRdb's copy holds only in-frame clones and misses some; the assay was immunoSEQ multiplex PCR. The sample includes roughly 150,000 clones, roughly 80% of them seen just once. Specimen: PBMCs. All receptors derive from a male donor in good health and CMV-seropositive. CDR3s include the opening cysteine and the closing phenylalanine or tryptophan. The D gene is left open where the match is weak. Some rows have no size entry. The others give once, few or many, or a class for an expanded clone.

clone_size	d_call	v_call	j_call	cdr3_aa	cdr3_nt
.	.	TRBV10-3	TRBJ2-1	CAISKQMDNEQFF	TGTGCCATCAGCAAACAGATGGACAATGAGCAGTTCTTC
.	.	TRBV5-5	TRBJ1-5	CASSLVTGFGNQPQHF	TGTGCCAGCAGCTTGGTAACAGGGTTCGGCAATCAGCCCCAGCATTTT
.	TRBD1	TRBV14	TRBJ2-1	CASSPTGQGYNEQFF	TGTGCCAGCAGCCCGACGGGACAGGGGTACAATGAGCAGTTCTTC
.	.	TRBV5-1	TRBJ2-6	CASSLGSSGANVLTF	TGCGCCAGCAGCTTAGGGAGCTCTGGGGCCAACGTCCTGACTTTC
.	TRBD1	TRBV28	TRBJ2-7	CASVQGGVDEQYF	TGTGCCAGCGTACAGGGGGGTGTCGACGAGCAGTACTTC
few	.	TRBV20-1	TRBJ1-1	CSAAGTEAFF	TGCAGTGCAGCCGGCACTGAAGCTTTCTTT
.	.	TRBV19	TRBJ1-4	CASSAGLNNEKLFF	TGTGCCAGTAGTGCCGGACTGAATAATGAAAAACTGTTTTTT
.	.	TRBV5-1	TRBJ2-3	CASSFNGDTQYF	TGCGCCAGCAGCTTTAACGGGGATACGCAGTATTTT
.	TRBD1	TRBV7-2	TRBJ1-4	CASSLRTGATNEKLFF	TGTGCCAGCAGCCTCCGGACAGGTGCAACTAATGAAAAACTGTTTTTT
.	.	TRBV27	TRBJ1-2	CASRSKEGYGYTF	TGTGCCAGCAGAAGCAAGGAGGGCTATGGCTACACCTTC
.	.	TRBV5-1	TRBJ1-3	CASSRVGENPGNTIYF	TGCGCCAGCAGCCGCGTTGGGGAGAATCCTGGAAACACCATATATTTT
.	TRBD2	TRBV5-6	TRBJ2-1	CASSLQTSVEQFF	TGTGCCAGCAGCCTCCAAACTAGCGTTGAGCAGTTCTTC
.	TRBD1	TRBV29-1	TRBJ2-7	CSVRPGQGTYEQYF	TGCAGCGTACGCCCGGGACAGGGGACGTACGAGCAGTACTTC
once	.	TRBV6-4	TRBJ1-2	CASSDGQRSHQF	TGTGCCAGCAGTGACGGACAGCGTAGTCATCAATTC
.	.	TRBV5-1	TRBJ1-1	CASSIRTDTEAFF	TGCGCCAGCAGCATACGGACTGACACTGAAGCTTTCTTT
.	.	TRBV7-2	TRBJ2-3	CASSLYRIISTDTQYF	TGTGCCAGCAGCTTGTACAGGATTATTAGCACAGATACGCAGTATTTT
few	.	TRBV30	TRBJ1-5	CAWSGQTNQPQHF	TGTGCCTGGAGTGGCCAGACAAATCAGCCCCAGCATTTT
.	TRBD1	TRBV7-9	TRBJ2-7	CASSPQGALSKQYF	TGTGCCAGCAGCCCGCAGGGGGCGCTTTCGAAGCAGTACTTC
.	TRBD1	TRBV7-8	TRBJ2-2	CASTNPGGRGTGELFF	TGTGCCAGCACCAACCCAGGGGGAAGAGGGACCGGGGAGCTGTTTTTT
.	.	TRBV10-2	TRBJ1-4	CASLSGHSNEKLFF	TGCGCCAGCTTATCCGGTCACTCGAATGAAAAACTGTTTTTT
.	TRBD2	TRBV11-3	TRBJ2-3	CASSPGTSGAQDTQYF	TGTGCCAGCAGCCCCGGGACTAGCGGGGCCCAAGATACGCAGTATTTT
.	TRBD1	TRBV9	TRBJ1-2	CASRLLYRGVNYGYTF	TGTGCCAGCAGGCTCCTTTACAGGGGGGTTAACTATGGCTACACCTTC
.	TRBD1	TRBV4-3	TRBJ1-2	CASSLRQGNYGYTF	TGCGCCAGCAGCCTAAGACAGGGTAACTATGGCTACACCTTC
.	TRBD2	TRBV11-2	TRBJ2-1	CASRLRAGTHNEQFF	TGTGCCAGCAGGCTCAGAGCGGGAACGCACAATGAGCAGTTCTTC
.	TRBD1	TRBV5-1	TRBJ2-5	CASSSGATGDSCYF	TGCGCCAGCAGCTCCGGCGCGACAGGGGACTCATGTTACTTC
few	.	TRBV5-4	TRBJ1-4	CASSLYATNEKLFF	TGTGCCAGCAGCCTCTACGCAACTAATGAAAAACTGTTTTTT
few	.	TRBV18	TRBJ2-7	CASSPIPVSSYEQYF	TGTGCCAGCTCACCAATCCCGGTTAGCTCCTACGAGCAGTACTTC
.	TRBD1	TRBV5-1	TRBJ2-1	CASSGSTGDYNEQFF	TGCGCCAGCAGCGGATCGACAGGGGACTACAATGAGCAGTTCTTC
.	.	TRBV20-1	TRBJ2-1	CSAGSYNEQFF	TGCAGTGCTGGCTCTTACAATGAGCAGTTCTTC
.	TRBD1	TRBV4-3	TRBJ2-7	CASSQGRDSIYEQYF	TGCGCCAGCAGCCAAGGCCGGGACAGCATCTACGAGCAGTACTTC
.	TRBD1	TRBV9	TRBJ2-2	CASSVRARGTDTGELFF	TGTGCCAGCAGCGTAAGGGCCAGGGGGACAGACACCGGGGAGCTGTTTTTT
.	.	TRBV28	TRBJ1-5	CASSPRVRNQPQHF	TGTGCCAGCAGTCCACGGGTCCGTAATCAGCCCCAGCATTTT
.	TRBD2	TRBV11-2	TRBJ2-7	CASTGGAGNEQYF	TGTGCCAGCACCGGGGGGGCAGGCAACGAGCAGTACTTC
.	.	TRBV7-2	TRBJ1-5	CASSLVTGGNQPQHF	TGTGCCAGCAGCTTAGTTACGGGGGGCAATCAGCCCCAGCATTTT
.	TRBD2	TRBV5-4	TRBJ2-3	CASSLPASGSTDTQYF	TGTGCCAGCAGCTTGCCCGCTAGCGGGAGCACAGATACGCAGTATTTT
.	.	TRBV7-2	TRBJ2-4	CASSVLRDNPIQYF	TGTGCCAGCAGCGTGCTCCGGGACAACCCCATTCAGTACTTC